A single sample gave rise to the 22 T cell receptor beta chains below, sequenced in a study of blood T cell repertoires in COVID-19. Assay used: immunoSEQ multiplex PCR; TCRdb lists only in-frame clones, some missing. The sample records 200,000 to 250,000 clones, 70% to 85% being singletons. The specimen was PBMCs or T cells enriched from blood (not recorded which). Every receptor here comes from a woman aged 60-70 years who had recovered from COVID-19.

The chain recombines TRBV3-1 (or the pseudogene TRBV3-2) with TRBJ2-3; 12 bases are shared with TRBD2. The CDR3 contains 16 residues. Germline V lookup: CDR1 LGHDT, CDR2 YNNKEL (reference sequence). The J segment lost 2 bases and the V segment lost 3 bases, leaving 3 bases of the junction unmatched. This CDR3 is CASSQRLAGATDTQYF. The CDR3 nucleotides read TGTGCCAGCAGCCAGAGACTAGCGGGGGCCACAGATACGCAGTATTTT.

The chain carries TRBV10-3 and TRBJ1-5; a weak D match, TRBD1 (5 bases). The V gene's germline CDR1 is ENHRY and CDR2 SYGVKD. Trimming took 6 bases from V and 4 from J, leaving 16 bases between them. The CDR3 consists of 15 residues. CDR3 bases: TGTGCCATCAGCGGCCAGGGAGGGAATAATCAGCCCCAGCATTTT. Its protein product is CAISGQGGNNQPQHF.

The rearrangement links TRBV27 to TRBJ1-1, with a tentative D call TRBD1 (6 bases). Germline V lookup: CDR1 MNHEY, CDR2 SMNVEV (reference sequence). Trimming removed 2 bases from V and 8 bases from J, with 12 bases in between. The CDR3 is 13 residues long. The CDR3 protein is CASSLNRAEEAFF. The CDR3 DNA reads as TGTGCCAGCAGTTTAAACAGGGCTGAGGAAGCTTTCTTT.

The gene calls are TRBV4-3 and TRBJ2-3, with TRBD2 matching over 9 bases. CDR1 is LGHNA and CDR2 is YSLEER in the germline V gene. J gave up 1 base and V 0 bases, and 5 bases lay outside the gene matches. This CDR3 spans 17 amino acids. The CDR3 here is CASSQDNSGGGTDTQYF. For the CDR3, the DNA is TGCGCCAGCAGCCAAGATAATAGCGGGGGAGGCACAGATACGCAGTATTTT.

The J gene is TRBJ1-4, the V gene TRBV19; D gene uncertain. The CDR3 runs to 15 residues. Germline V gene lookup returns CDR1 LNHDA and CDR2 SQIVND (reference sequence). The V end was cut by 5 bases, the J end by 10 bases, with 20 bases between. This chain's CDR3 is CASSPRTNFEGKLFF. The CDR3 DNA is TGTGCCAGTAGTCCCCGGACGAACTTTGAGGGAAAACTGTTTTTT.

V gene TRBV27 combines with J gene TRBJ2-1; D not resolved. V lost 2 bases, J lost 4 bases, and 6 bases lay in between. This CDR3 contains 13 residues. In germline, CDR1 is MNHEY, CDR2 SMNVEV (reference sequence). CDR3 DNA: TGTGCCAGCAGTTTAGGAGTTTACAATGAGCAGTTCTTC. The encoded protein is CASSLGVYNEQFF.

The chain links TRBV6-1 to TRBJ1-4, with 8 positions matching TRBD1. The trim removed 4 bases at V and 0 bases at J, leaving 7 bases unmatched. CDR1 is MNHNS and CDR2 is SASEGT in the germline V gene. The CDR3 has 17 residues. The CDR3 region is CASSGQGSIATNEKLFF. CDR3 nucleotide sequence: TGTGCCAGCAGTGGACAGGGGTCGATAGCAACTAATGAAAAACTGTTTTTT.

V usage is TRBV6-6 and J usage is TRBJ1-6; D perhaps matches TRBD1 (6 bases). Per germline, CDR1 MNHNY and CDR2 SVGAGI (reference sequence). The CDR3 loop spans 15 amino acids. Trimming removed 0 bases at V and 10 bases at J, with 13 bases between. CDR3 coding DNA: TGTGCCAGCAGTTACTCAGGGGGGGGCCAATCACCCCTCCACTTT. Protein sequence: CASSYSGGGQSPLHF.

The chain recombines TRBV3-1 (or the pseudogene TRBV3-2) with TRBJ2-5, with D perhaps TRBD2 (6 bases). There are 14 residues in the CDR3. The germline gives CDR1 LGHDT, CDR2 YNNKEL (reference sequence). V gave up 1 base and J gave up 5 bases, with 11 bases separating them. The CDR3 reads CASSQVTGGETQYF. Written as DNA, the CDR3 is TGTGCCAGCAGCCAAGTCACCGGGGGTGAGACCCAGTACTTC.

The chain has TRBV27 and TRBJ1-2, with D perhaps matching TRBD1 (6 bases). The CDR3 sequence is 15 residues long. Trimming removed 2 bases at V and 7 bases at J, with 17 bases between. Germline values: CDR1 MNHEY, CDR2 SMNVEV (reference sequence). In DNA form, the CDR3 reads TGTGCCAGCAGTTTACGGCCCAGGGGAAATGGTGGCTACACCTTC. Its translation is CASSLRPRGNGGYTF.

The CDR3 DNA follows: TGTGCCAGCAGCTCCCAAGCGGCGGGGGGGCGATACAATGAGCAGTTCTTC. Residues: CASSSQAAGGRYNEQFF. The chain employs TRBV4-2 and TRBJ2-1, with TRBD2 identical over 9 bases. V shed 5 bases, J shed 4 bases, and the junction held 12 bases outside the gene matches. This CDR3 is 17 amino acids long. The germline CDR1 and CDR2 sequences are LGHNA and YNFKEQ.

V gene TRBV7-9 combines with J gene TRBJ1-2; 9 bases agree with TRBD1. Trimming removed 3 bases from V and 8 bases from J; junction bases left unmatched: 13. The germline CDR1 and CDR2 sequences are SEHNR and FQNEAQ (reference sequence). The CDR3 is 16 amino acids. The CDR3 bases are TGTGCCAGCAGCTTCGCAGTCCCGGGACAGGGCGGCGGCTACACCTTC. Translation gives CASSFAVPGQGGGYTF.

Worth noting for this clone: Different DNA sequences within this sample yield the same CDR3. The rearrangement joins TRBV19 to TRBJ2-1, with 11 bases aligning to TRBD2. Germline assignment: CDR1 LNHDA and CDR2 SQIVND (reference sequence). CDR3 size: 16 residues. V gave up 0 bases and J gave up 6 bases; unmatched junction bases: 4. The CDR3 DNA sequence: TGTGCCAGTAGTATAGAAAAACTAGCGGGAGCCAATGAGCAGTTCTTC. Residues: CASSIEKLAGANEQFF. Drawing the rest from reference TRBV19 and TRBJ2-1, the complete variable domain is DGGITQSPKYLFRKEGQNVTLSCEQNLNHDAMYWYRQDPGQGLRLIYYSQIVNDFQKGDIAEGYSVSREKKESFPLTVTSAQKNPTAFYLCASSIEKLAGANEQFFGPGTRLTVL.

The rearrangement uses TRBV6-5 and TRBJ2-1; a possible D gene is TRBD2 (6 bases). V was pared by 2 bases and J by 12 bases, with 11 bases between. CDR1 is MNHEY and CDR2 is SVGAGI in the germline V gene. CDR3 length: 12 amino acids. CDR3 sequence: CASSYGGGGQFF. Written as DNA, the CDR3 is TGTGCCAGCAGTTACGGGGGAGGAGGGCAGTTCTTC.

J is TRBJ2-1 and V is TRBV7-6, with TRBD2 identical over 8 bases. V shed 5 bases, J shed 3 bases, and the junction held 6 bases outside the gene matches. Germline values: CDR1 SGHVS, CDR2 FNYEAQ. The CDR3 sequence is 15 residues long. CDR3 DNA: TGTGCCAGCAGCCCATTAGCGGGGATCTACAATGAGCAGTTCTTC. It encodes CASSPLAGIYNEQFF. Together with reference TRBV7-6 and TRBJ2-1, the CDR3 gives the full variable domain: GAGVSQSPRYKVTKRGQDVALRCDPISGHVSLYWYRQALGQGPEFLTYFNYEAQQDKSGLPNDRFSAERPEGSISTLTIQRTEQRDSAMYRCASSPLAGIYNEQFFGPGTRLTVL.

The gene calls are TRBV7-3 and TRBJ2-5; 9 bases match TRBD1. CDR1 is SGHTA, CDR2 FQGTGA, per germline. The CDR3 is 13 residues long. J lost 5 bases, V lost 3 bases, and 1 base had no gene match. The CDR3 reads CASSFGQGETQYF. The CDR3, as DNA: TGTGCCAGCAGCTTTGGACAGGGGGAGACCCAGTACTTC.

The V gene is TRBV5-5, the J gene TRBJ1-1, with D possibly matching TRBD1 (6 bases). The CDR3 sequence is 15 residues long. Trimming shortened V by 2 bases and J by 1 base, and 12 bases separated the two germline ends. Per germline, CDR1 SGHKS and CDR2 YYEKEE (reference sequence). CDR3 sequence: CASSFSAGANTEAFF. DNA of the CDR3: TGTGCCAGCAGCTTTAGTGCAGGGGCGAACACTGAAGCTTTCTTT. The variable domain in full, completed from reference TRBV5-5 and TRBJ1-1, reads DAGVTQSPTHLIKTRGQQVTLRCSPISGHKSVSWYQQVLGQGPQFIFQYYEKEERGRGNFPDRFSARQFPNYSSELNVNALLLGDSALYLCASSFSAGANTEAFFGQGTRLTVV.

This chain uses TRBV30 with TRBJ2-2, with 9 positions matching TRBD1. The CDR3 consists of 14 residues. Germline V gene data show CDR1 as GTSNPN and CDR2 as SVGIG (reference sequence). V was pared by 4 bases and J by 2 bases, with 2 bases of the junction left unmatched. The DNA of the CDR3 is TGTGCCTGGAACAGGGGGCGAAACACCGGGGAGCTGTTTTTT. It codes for CAWNRGRNTGELFF. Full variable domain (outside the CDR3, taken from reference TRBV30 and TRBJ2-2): SQTIHQWPATLVQPVGSPLSLECTVEGTSNPNLYWYRQAAGRGLQLLFYSVGIGQISSEVPQNLSASRPQDRQFILSSKKLLLSDSGFYLCAWNRGRNTGELFFGEGSRLTVL.

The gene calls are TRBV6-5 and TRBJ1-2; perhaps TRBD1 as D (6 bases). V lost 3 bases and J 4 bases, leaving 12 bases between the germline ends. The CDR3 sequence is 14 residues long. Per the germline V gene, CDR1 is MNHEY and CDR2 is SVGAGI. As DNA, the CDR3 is TGTGCCAGCAGTTATCTCAGGGGCCGCTATGGCTACACCTTC. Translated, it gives CASSYLRGRYGYTF.

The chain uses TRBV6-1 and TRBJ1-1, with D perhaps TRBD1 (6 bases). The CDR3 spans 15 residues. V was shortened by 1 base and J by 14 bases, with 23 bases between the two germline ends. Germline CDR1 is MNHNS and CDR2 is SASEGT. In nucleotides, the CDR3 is TGTGCCAGCAGTGAAGAGATACAGGGCGCTTTCCACAGATTCTTT. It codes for CASSEEIQGAFHRFF.

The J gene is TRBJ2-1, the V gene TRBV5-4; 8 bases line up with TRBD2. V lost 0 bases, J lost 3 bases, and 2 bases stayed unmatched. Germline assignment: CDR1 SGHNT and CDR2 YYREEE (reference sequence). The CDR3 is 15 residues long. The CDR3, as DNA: TGTGCCAGCAGCTTGGAGGCGGGAGGCTACAATGAGCAGTTCTTC. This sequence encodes CASSLEAGGYNEQFF.

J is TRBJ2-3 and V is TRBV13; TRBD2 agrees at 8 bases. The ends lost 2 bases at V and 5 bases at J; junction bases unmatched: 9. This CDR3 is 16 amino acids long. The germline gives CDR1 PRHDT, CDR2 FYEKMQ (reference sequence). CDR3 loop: CASSLLRRGAGDTQYF. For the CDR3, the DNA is TGTGCCAGCAGCTTACTAAGGCGGGGGGCCGGAGATACGCAGTATTTT.